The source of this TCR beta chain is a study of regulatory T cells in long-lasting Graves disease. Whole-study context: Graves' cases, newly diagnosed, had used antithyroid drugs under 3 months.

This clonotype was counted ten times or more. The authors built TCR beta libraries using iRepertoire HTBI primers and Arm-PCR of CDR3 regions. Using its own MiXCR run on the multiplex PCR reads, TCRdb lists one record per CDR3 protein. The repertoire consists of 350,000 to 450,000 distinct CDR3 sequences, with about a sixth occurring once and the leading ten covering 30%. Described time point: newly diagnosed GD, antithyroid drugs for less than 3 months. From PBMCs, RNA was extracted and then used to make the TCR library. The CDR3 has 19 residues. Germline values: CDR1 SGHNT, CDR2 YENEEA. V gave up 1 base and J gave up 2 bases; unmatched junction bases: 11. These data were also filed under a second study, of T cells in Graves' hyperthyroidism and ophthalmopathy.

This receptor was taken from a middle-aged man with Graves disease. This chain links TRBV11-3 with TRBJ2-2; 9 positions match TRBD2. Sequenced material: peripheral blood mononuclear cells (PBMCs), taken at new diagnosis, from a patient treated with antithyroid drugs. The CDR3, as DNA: TGTGCCAGCAGCTTAGGTATTCCCTTAGCGGGGGCCAACACCGGGGAGCTGTTTTTT. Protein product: CASSLGIPLAGANTGELFF.